The rows below give T cell receptor beta chains drawn from one sample of a study of T cell responses to AZD1222 COVID-19 vaccine. The table came from immunoSEQ multiplex PCR; TCRdb's copy has only in-frame clones and leaves some out. Here the sample spans 90,000 to 150,000 clones, roughly 90% being singletons. The starting material was peripheral blood, obtained 28 days after the second AZD1222 dose. These receptors were collected from an adult who received the AZD1222 COVID-19 vaccine. Both conserved end residues are part of each CDR3. D genes are given only for firm matches. Rows give clone size only sometimes, using once, few, many, or a class for an expanded clone.

d_gene	j_gene	v_gene	abundance	CDR3aa	CDR3nt
TRBD1	TRBJ1-5	TRBV6-6	NA	CASSQGQGRGNQPQHF	TGTGCCAGCAGTCAGGGACAGGGGAGAGGTAATCAGCCCCAGCATTTT
TRBD1	TRBJ1-3	TRBV28	NA	CASRQSTGGGGNTIYF	TGTGCCAGCAGACAATCTACAGGGGGCGGTGGAAACACCATATATTTT
TRBD1	TRBJ1-6	TRBV7-9	once	CASSTTGRESPLHF	TGTGCCAGCAGCACGACAGGGCGTGAGTCACCCCTCCACTTT
TRBD2	TRBJ2-1	TRBV5-4	NA	CASSLDWAGGVFEQFF	TGTGCCAGCAGCTTGGATTGGGCGGGGGGAGTTTTTGAGCAGTTCTTC
NA	TRBJ1-5	TRBV9	NA	CASSSTHTGPQHF	TGTGCCAGCAGCTCTACACACACGGGACCCCAGCATTTT
TRBD1	TRBJ2-3	TRBV11-3	NA	CASSRGGAFADTQYF	TGTGCCAGCAGCCGAGGGGGCGCGTTCGCAGATACGCAGTATTTT
NA	TRBJ1-1	TRBV6-2/TRBV6-3	NA	CASRPDGPEAFF	TGTGCCAGCAGACCTGACGGACCTGAAGCTTTCTTT
TRBD1	TRBJ1-1	TRBV19	NA	CASSPQGARGNTEAFF	TGTGCCAGTAGTCCTCAGGGGGCAAGAGGAAACACTGAAGCTTTCTTT
NA	TRBJ1-5	TRBV6-1	NA	CASSAARDLPQHF	TGTGCCAGCAGTGCAGCCAGGGATTTGCCCCAGCATTTT
TRBD1	TRBJ1-3	TRBV7-8	NA	CASSVTGTGVGNTIYF	TGTGCCAGCAGCGTAACCGGGACAGGCGTTGGAAACACCATATATTTT
NA	TRBJ1-3	TRBV9	NA	CASSVAGGSTIYF	TGTGCCAGCAGCGTCGCGGGGGGAAGCACCATATATTTT
NA	TRBJ2-3	TRBV7-3	once	CASSLSPTDTQYF	TGTGCCAGCAGCTTAAGTCCCACAGATACGCAGTATTTT
NA	TRBJ1-2	TRBV6-5	NA	CASSKGGYGYTF	TGTGCCAGCTCAAAGGGGGGCTACGGCTACACCTTC
NA	TRBJ2-5	TRBV5-1	NA	CASSFTPQETQYF	TGCGCCAGCAGCTTTACACCCCAAGAGACCCAGTACTTC
NA	TRBJ2-2	TRBV25-1	NA	CASSDLRGGELFF	TGTGCCAGCAGTGACTTACGGGGCGGGGAGCTGTTTTTT
TRBD1	TRBJ1-1	TRBV30	NA	CAWTGGWDTEAFF	TGTGCCTGGACAGGGGGCTGGGACACTGAAGCTTTCTTT
NA	TRBJ1-4	TRBV9	NA	CASSLGIGTSNEKLFF	TGTGCCAGCAGCCTTGGGATCGGAACCTCTAATGAAAAACTGTTTTTT
TRBD1	TRBJ1-1	TRBV5-1	NA	CASSLGQGALWTEAFF	TGCGCCAGCAGCTTGGGACAGGGGGCTCTATGGACTGAAGCTTTCTTT
TRBD1	TRBJ1-2	TRBV7-6	NA	CASSPQGGRNYGYTF	TGTGCCAGCAGCCCTCAGGGGGGTAGGAACTATGGCTACACCTTC
NA	TRBJ1-5	TRBV10-1	NA	CASSEKAGTCPQHF	TGCGCCAGCAGTGAGAAGGCAGGGACATGCCCCCAGCATTTT
NA	TRBJ1-3	TRBV25-1	few	CASSEQGRNTIYF	TGTGCCAGCAGTGAACAGGGGAGAAACACCATATATTTT
NA	TRBJ1-2	TRBV19	NA	CASSIGAGTLNYGYTF	TGTGCCAGTAGTATAGGTGCCGGGACCCTTAACTATGGCTACACCTTC
NA	TRBJ1-1	TRBV12-3/TRBV12-4	once	CASSKDSHTEAFF	TGTGCCAGCAGTAAGGACAGCCACACTGAAGCTTTCTTT
NA	TRBJ1-5	TRBV6-2/TRBV6-3	NA	CASSYLNSNQPQHF	TGTGCCAGCAGTTACTTGAATAGCAATCAGCCCCAGCATTTT
NA	TRBJ1-2	TRBV28	once	CASSAPRAPQGPNYGYTF	TGTGCCAGCAGTGCCCCAAGAGCCCCCCAGGGCCCTAACTATGGCTACACCTTC
NA	TRBJ2-7	TRBV6-1	NA	CASSPAGNHYEQYF	TGTGCCAGCAGTCCGGCAGGGAACCACTACGAGCAGTACTTC
NA	TRBJ2-3	TRBV11-3	NA	CASSGQGSTDTQYF	TGTGCCAGCAGCGGTCAGGGGTCCACAGATACGCAGTATTTT
NA	TRBJ2-2	TRBV5-4	NA	CASSRAGIKATGELFF	TGTGCCAGCAGCCGCGCAGGGATCAAGGCCACCGGGGAGCTGTTTTTT
NA	TRBJ1-2	TRBV6-2/TRBV6-3	NA	CASSPDLIYGYTF	TGTGCCAGCAGCCCTGACTTGATCTATGGCTACACCTTC
TRBD1	TRBJ2-2	TRBV6-2/TRBV6-3	NA	CASSLGTGVTGELFF	TGTGCCAGCAGTTTAGGGACAGGGGTCACCGGGGAGCTGTTTTTT
TRBD1	TRBJ2-1	TRBV12-3/TRBV12-4	few	CASSRSRQGQFF	TGTGCCAGCAGCCGGTCGCGACAGGGGCAGTTCTTC
NA	TRBJ1-2	TRBV6-2/TRBV6-3	NA	CASSYEVSYGYTF	TGTGCCAGCAGTTACGAAGTCAGCTATGGCTACACCTTC
TRBD1	TRBJ1-3	TRBV30	few	CAWSRQGVGNTIYF	TGTGCCTGGAGTCGACAGGGTGTGGGAAACACCATATATTTT
NA	TRBJ2-2	TRBV7-2	NA	CASSSYGGRNTGELFF	TGTGCCAGCAGCTCGTACGGGGGGCGGAACACCGGGGAGCTGTTTTTT
TRBD1	TRBJ1-4	TRBV27	once	CATRTTGGGLSNEKLFF	TGTGCCACCAGAACCACAGGGGGGGGTTTGTCTAATGAAAAACTGTTTTTT
NA	TRBJ1-2	TRBV2	few	CASRGGSSIRDYGYTF	TGTGCCAGCAGGGGGGGGAGCTCCATTAGGGACTATGGCTACACCTTC
NA	TRBJ2-5	TRBV3-1/TRBV3-2	NA	CASNPLGRETQYF	TGTGCCAGCAATCCCCTAGGGAGGGAGACCCAGTACTTC
NA	TRBJ2-2	TRBV18	NA	CASSRGTGELFF	TGTGCCAGCTCTCGTGGAACCGGGGAGCTGTTTTTT
NA	TRBJ1-2	TRBV29-1	NA	CSVALDPGVGGYTF	TGCAGCGTTGCCTTGGACCCGGGGGTAGGTGGCTACACCTTC
TRBD1	TRBJ1-2	TRBV5-1	NA	CASNEGTGLPYTF	TGCGCCAGCAACGAAGGGACAGGCCTCCCCTACACCTTC
NA	TRBJ1-2	TRBV6-5	NA	CASTPKRDGQYGYTF	TGTGCCAGCACCCCTAAGCGGGACGGGCAATATGGCTACACCTTC
TRBD1	TRBJ2-7	TRBV6-2/TRBV6-3	few	CASSRIGTGLSYEQYF	TGTGCCAGCAGCCGAATCGGGACAGGGCTTTCCTACGAGCAGTACTTC
NA	TRBJ2-3	TRBV4-3	NA	CASSRTVSTDTQYF	TGCGCCAGCAGCCGTACGGTTAGCACAGATACGCAGTATTTT
NA	TRBJ1-3	TRBV9	NA	CASSATGTNTGNTIYF	TGTGCCAGCAGCGCTACGGGAACTAATACTGGAAACACCATATATTTT
NA	TRBJ1-2	TRBV7-8	NA	CASSPYRGTNYGYTF	TGTGCCAGCAGCCCCTATCGGGGGACGAACTATGGCTACACCTTC